The subject of this entry is one T cell receptor (beta chain). The source of the sample is a study of blood T cell repertoires in COVID-19. Trimming removed 4 bases from V and 8 bases from J, with 14 bases in between. CDR1 is SGHAT, CDR2 FQNNGV, per germline. The CDR3 spans 13 residues. The assay was immunoSEQ multiplex PCR, and TCRdb's table has in-frame clones only and misses some. In the table there are about 140,000 clones, approximately 85% of which are singletons. The sequencing input was peripheral blood. The genes are TRBV11-2 and TRBJ1-2; D perhaps matches TRBD1 (5 bases). The source is a woman of 80 years or more with acute or convalescent COVID-19. CDR3 in DNA: TGTGCCAGCAGCTCGGACAATTATCGGGGCTACACCTTC. Translation: CASSSDNYRGYTF.